What follows are 24 T cell receptor beta chains derived from one specimen sequenced in a study of T-cell reconstitution after alpha-beta-depleted transplantation in children. Unique molecular identifiers were used to barcode this TCRbeta library. TCRdb called the PCR reads again in MiXCR, with one record for every CDR3 protein. Among approximately 190,000 distinct CDR3 sequences listed, 7.5% to 9.5% were seen once. This material consisted of PBMCs, mostly from graft donor cells, taken 360 days after TCRalphabeta/CD19-depleted stem cell transplant. The receptors come from a male patient aged 2 to 9 who had a stem cell transplant for acute myeloid leukemia, so the T cells may come from the graft donor.

At least ten counts were recorded for this clonotype. This chain joins TRBV7-9 and TRBJ2-1, with 8 bases that match TRBD2. The CDR3 has 14 residues. Germline CDR1 is SEHNR and CDR2 is FQNEAQ (reference sequence). Trimming removed 8 bases from V and 4 bases from J; junction bases left unmatched: 7. The CDR3 DNA reads as TGTGCCAGCGTAGGGACTAGGAGTTACAATGAGCAGTTCTTC. This codes for CASVGTRSYNEQFF.

The chain employs TRBV12-3 or TRBV12-4 and TRBJ2-7; perhaps TRBD2 as D (5 bases). The V end was cut by 5 bases, the J end by 5 bases, with 13 bases between. The CDR3 loop spans 13 amino acids. Written as DNA, the CDR3 is TGTGCCAGCAGTCGGAGGTCCCCAGACGAGCAGTACTTC. Residues: CASSRRSPDEQYF.

This clonotype has a count of ten or more. V is TRBV11-3 and J is TRBJ2-3; D remains ambiguous. Germline lookup yields CDR1 SGHNT and CDR2 YENEEA. Trimming removed 5 bases at V and 1 base at J, with 7 bases between. The CDR3 covers 13 residues. CDR3: CASSNLGTDTQYF. Here the CDR3 DNA reads TGTGCCAGCAGCAACCTCGGCACAGATACGCAGTATTTT.

This clonotype was observed a handful of times. The V call is TRBV20-1, the J call TRBJ1-2; the match to TRBD1 covers 7 bases. Germline V gene sequence: CDR1 DFQATT, CDR2 SNEGSKA (reference sequence). The CDR3 consists of 13 residues. J lost 6 bases, V lost 5 bases, and 9 bases had no gene match. DNA of the CDR3: TGCAGTGCTCCGCGGGAGGGGGCGAATGGCTACACCTTC. This encodes CSAPREGANGYTF.

This clonotype was counted a few times. The genes are TRBV6-5 and TRBJ2-3; D gene uncertain. Germline CDR1 and CDR2: MNHEY and SVGAGI. The CDR3 covers 14 residues. Trimming cost V 0 bases and J 2 bases, with 6 bases left between them. The CDR3 nucleotides read TGTGCCAGCAGTTACTCGGGCCTCACAGATACGCAGTATTTT. This sequence encodes CASSYSGLTDTQYF.

This clonotype was counted ten times or more. The chain employs TRBV5-1 and TRBJ2-5, with TRBD2 matching over 8 bases. CDR1 and CDR2 (germline): SGHRS, YFSETQ. Trimming removed 0 bases from V and 5 bases from J; junction bases left unmatched: 9. The CDR3 runs 16 residues. The CDR3 DNA sequence: TGCGCCAGCAGCTTGGGAGTAGCGGGAACTGCGGAGACCCAGTACTTC. It specifies CASSLGVAGTAETQYF.

CDR3 sequence: CASSPVGSDTEAFF. The DNA of the CDR3 is TGTGCCAGCTCACCAGTAGGGAGTGACACTGAAGCTTTCTTT. This sequence joins TRBV18 and TRBJ1-1; D gene ambiguous. The CDR3 consists of 14 residues. Trimming left V 2 bases short and J 3 bases short, with 10 bases between. CDR1 is KGHSH and CDR2 is LQKENI in the germline V gene.

This clonotype was recorded many times. V gene TRBV12-5 combines with J gene TRBJ2-6; no definite D call. V was clipped by 2 bases and J by 4 bases, with 3 bases between them. The length of the CDR3 is 13 residues. The germline CDR1 and CDR2 sequences are LGHNT and FRNRAP. In DNA form, the CDR3 reads TGTGCTAGTGGTTTGTCCGGGGCCAACGTCCTGACTTTC. It codes for CASGLSGANVLTF. The complete variable domain, with remaining parts taken from reference TRBV12-5 and TRBJ2-6, reads DARVTQTPRHKVTEMGQEVTMRCQPILGHNTVFWYRQTMMQGLELLAYFRNRAPLDDSGMPKDRFSAEMPDATLATLKIQPSEPRDSAVYFCASGLSGANVLTFGAGSRLTVL.

Ten or more counts support this clonotype. The gene calls are TRBV12-3 or TRBV12-4 and TRBJ2-5, with a possible D match to TRBD1 (7 bases). The CDR3 totals 16 residues. The V end was cut by 5 bases, the J end by 2 bases, with 18 bases between. Here the CDR3 reads CASSDSDRAGQETQYF. The CDR3 nucleotides are TGTGCCAGCAGTGACTCCGACAGGGCGGGGCAAGAGACCCAGTACTTC.

This clonotype has more than one count but fewer than ten. The CDR3 DNA follows: TGTGCCAGCAGCAAACTCTGGGCGAACAGGGGTAACTATGGCTACACCTTC. Protein sequence: CASSKLWANRGNYGYTF. The rearrangement joins TRBV21-1 to TRBJ1-2; the table gives TRBD1 as D, unverified against the DNA. TRBV21-1 is described as a pseudogene. This CDR3 region has 17 residues.

This clonotype occurred a few times. The V gene is TRBV5-6, the J gene TRBJ2-7, with 8 nucleotides matching TRBD2. CDR1 and CDR2 from the germline V gene are SGHDT and YYEEEE. The CDR3 contains 14 residues. V trimming: 0 bases; J trimming: 7 bases; junction bases outside the gene matches: 6. The CDR3 loop is CASSLVGAGVEQYF. Written as DNA, the CDR3 is TGTGCCAGCAGCTTGGTGGGAGCGGGAGTTGAGCAGTACTTC. Drawing the rest from reference TRBV5-6 and TRBJ2-7, the complete variable domain is DAGVTQSPTHLIKTRGQQVTLRCSPKSGHDTVSWYQQALGQGPQFIFQYYEEEERQRGNFPDRFSGHQFPNYSSELNVNALLLGDSALYLCASSLVGAGVEQYFGPGTRLTVT.

This clonotype was seen more than once but under ten times. The rearrangement joins TRBV7-2 to TRBJ2-7; 11 positions agree with TRBD2. J gave up 6 bases and V 3 bases, and 4 bases lay outside the gene matches. Germline V lookup: CDR1 SGHTA, CDR2 FQGNSA. The CDR3 sequence is 14 residues long. This CDR3 is CASSFLAGGVEQYF. Written as DNA, the CDR3 is TGTGCCAGCAGCTTCCTAGCGGGAGGAGTCGAGCAGTACTTC.

Details on this clonotype: The CDR3 ends on some other residue instead of the conserved phenylalanine or tryptophan, so this is likely a read error. The chain links TRBV28 to TRBJ1-5; weak D call: TRBD1 (5 bases). CDR3 length equals 16 residues. V gave up 4 bases and J gave up 4 bases, with 17 bases separating them. The germline V gene encodes CDR1 MDHEN and CDR2 SYDVKM. The CDR3 region is CASSSPRREGNQPQHV. DNA of the CDR3: TGTGCCAGCAGTTCACCGAGGAGGGAGGGGAATCAGCCCCAGCATGTT.

The chain recombines TRBV12-3 or TRBV12-4 with TRBJ1-4; D gene uncertain. This CDR3 is built from 12 residues. Trimming took off 10 bases at V and 8 bases at J, with 14 bases between the two ends. CDR3 amino acids: CAICLNGEKLFF. The CDR3 nucleotides read TGTGCCATCTGTTTAAACGGCGAAAAACTGTTTTTT.

This clonotype was detected many times. This sequence joins TRBV9 and TRBJ2-5, with D hard to call. CDR3 length: 16 residues. The V gene's germline CDR1 is SGDLS and CDR2 YYNGEE. With 0 bases removed from V and 2 bases from J, the gap between germline ends came to 14 bases. The CDR3 here is CASSVAVQSRQETQYF. Here the CDR3 DNA reads TGTGCCAGCAGCGTAGCTGTGCAGTCTCGGCAAGAGACCCAGTACTTC.

This clonotype came up many times. V gene TRBV12-3 or TRBV12-4 combines with J gene TRBJ2-7; the D gene is possibly TRBD2 (6 bases). V lost 3 bases and J lost 0, with 12 bases in between. The CDR3 has 15 residues. The CDR3 loop reads CASSLSGLNSYEQYF. The CDR3 DNA follows: TGTGCCAGCAGTTTGTCGGGACTCAACTCCTACGAGCAGTACTTC.

This clonotype was seen only a few times. CDR3 bases: TGCAGTGCTAGAGTCCCCCACGGGACTCTATACAATGAGCAGTTCTTC. This gives the protein CSARVPHGTLYNEQFF. This rearrangement joins TRBV20-1 to TRBJ2-1, with D perhaps matching TRBD2 (6 bases). CDR1 is DFQATT, CDR2 SNEGSKA, per germline (reference sequence). The ends were cut back, 1 base at V and 4 bases at J, with 17 bases in the middle. This CDR3 is built from 16 residues.

This clonotype was counted ten times or more. This chain uses TRBV12-3 or TRBV12-4 with TRBJ1-2; TRBD1 matches 7 bases. V lost 6 bases, J lost 7 bases, and 14 bases stayed unmatched. This CDR3 contains 15 residues. CDR3 bases: TGTGCCAGCAGCTTAAACAGGGGTTTTATCGGTGGCTACACCTTC. It yields the protein CASSLNRGFIGGYTF.

This clonotype occurred a few times. The CDR3 here is CSAASPEETQYF. Written as DNA, the CDR3 is TGCAGTGCGGCTAGCCCGGAAGAGACCCAGTACTTC. The chain employs TRBV20-1 and TRBJ2-5; possibly TRBD2 for D (5 bases). The CDR3 is 12 amino acids. Germline lookup yields CDR1 DFQATT and CDR2 SNEGSKA (reference sequence). Trimming took off 6 bases at V and 3 bases at J, with 11 bases between the two ends.

The chain couples TRBV5-1 to TRBJ2-1, with 9 bases identical to TRBD1. The CDR3 runs to 17 residues. Trimming at V came to 5 bases and at J to 7 bases, leaving 16 bases not matched to a gene. Germline CDR1 and CDR2: SGHRS and YFSETQ. This CDR3 reads CASSSTPPGQGPNEQFF. The CDR3 DNA reads TGCGCCAGCAGTTCCACCCCCCCGGGACAGGGTCCAAATGAGCAGTTCTTC.

This clonotype showed up many times. The chain is built from TRBV12-3 or TRBV12-4 and TRBJ2-3; 9 nucleotides agree with TRBD1. The CDR3 is 14 residues long. Trimming at V came to 3 bases and at J to 3 bases, leaving 1 base not matched to a gene. CDR3 nucleotide sequence: TGTGCCAGCAGTTTCGACAGGGGGACAGATACGCAGTATTTT. As protein: CASSFDRGTDTQYF.

This chain connects TRBV6-5 to TRBJ2-5; a possible D gene is TRBD2 (6 bases). CDR3 length: 16 amino acids. The ends were cut back, 6 bases at V and 3 bases at J, with 20 bases in the middle. Germline CDR1 MNHEY, CDR2 SVGAGI. The CDR3 here is CASSSRGIRLEETQYF. The CDR3, as DNA: TGTGCCAGCAGCTCCCGGGGGATACGTCTAGAAGAGACCCAGTACTTC.

The rearrangement uses TRBV20-1 and TRBJ2-5, with 9 positions matching TRBD2. The CDR3 contains 15 residues. Germline lookup yields CDR1 DFQATT and CDR2 SNEGSKA (reference sequence). This chain's CDR3 is CSGHLAGVGRETQYF. The CDR3 DNA is TGCAGCGGCCATTTAGCGGGAGTTGGAAGGGAGACCCAGTACTTC.

This clonotype was found many times. The V gene is TRBV13, the J gene TRBJ1-1, with 8 nucleotides matching TRBD1. The CDR3 totals 14 residues. Germline V gene lookup returns CDR1 PRHDT and CDR2 FYEKMQ (reference sequence). The V segment lost 5 bases and the J segment 7 bases; nucleotides outside the gene matches: 9. DNA for the CDR3: TGTGCCAGCAGCCCACTGGACAGGGACATTGAAGCTTTCTTT. Encoded protein: CASSPLDRDIEAFF.